This TCR beta chain was documented in a study of STAT5B mutations in CD4+ large granular lymphocyte leukemia. Sequencing used immunoSEQ multiplex PCR; TCRdb keeps in-frame clones, though not all of them. Seen here are 30,000 to 40,000 clones, less than 85% observed once, and the top ten hold roughly 7.7%. The J segment lost 0 bases and the V segment lost 2 bases, leaving 6 bases of the junction unmatched. CDR1 is LNHDA, CDR2 SQIVND, per germline (reference sequence). The CDR3 sequence is 16 residues long. Healthy controls were blood donor buffy coats. Notes on this clone: The antigen remains undetermined.

Points from the study as a whole: Data were not HLA-matched across samples.

The TCR comes from a human donor in good health. The sequenced material came from CD4+ T cells from blood buffy coats. V usage is TRBV19 and J usage is TRBJ2-7; 8 bases align to TRBD2. The CDR3 region has the DNA TGTGCCAGTAGTATAACGCGGGGGGCCGACTCCTACGAGCAGTACTTC. Translation: CASSITRGADSYEQYF.